The clone carrying this T cell receptor (beta chain) was observed a single time. Its antigen is unidentified. This sample stems from a study of a mutant IDH1 vaccine in newly diagnosed glioma. Study-wide background: Before enrollment, the patients had been treated with radiotherapy alone, temozolomide alone, or both together. Most of them had received both.

Clones were read by immunoSEQ multiplex PCR, and TCRdb kept only the in-frame ones, dropping some. This table has tens of thousands of clones, around 82% appearing once. CDR1 is SGHRS, CDR2 YFSETQ, per germline. The CDR3 length is 16 residues. Trimming shortened V by 1 base and J by 4 bases, and 15 bases separated the two germline ends. The time point was: week 47, end of study. Vaccine doses each comprised 300 ug of mutant IDH1 20-mer peptide, with topical imiquimod. The chain links TRBV5-1 to TRBJ2-1, with D hard to call. Sample: PBMCs, taken from a glioma patient whose treatment included an IDH1 peptide vaccine. The sequence was obtained from a man in his late teens or twenties with glioma. Some clones in this sample may be carry-over from other donors' samples. The CDR3 sequence is CASSLPADSLYNEQFF. The CDR3 region has the DNA TGCGCCAGCAGCTTGCCTGCCGACTCCCTATACAATGAGCAGTTCTTC. Together with reference TRBV5-1 and TRBJ2-1, the CDR3 gives the full variable domain: KAGVTQTPRYLIKTRGQQVTLSCSPISGHRSVSWYQQTPGQGLQFLFEYFSETQRNKGNFPGRFSGRQFSNSRSEMNVSTLELGDSALYLCASSLPADSLYNEQFFGPGTRLTVL.